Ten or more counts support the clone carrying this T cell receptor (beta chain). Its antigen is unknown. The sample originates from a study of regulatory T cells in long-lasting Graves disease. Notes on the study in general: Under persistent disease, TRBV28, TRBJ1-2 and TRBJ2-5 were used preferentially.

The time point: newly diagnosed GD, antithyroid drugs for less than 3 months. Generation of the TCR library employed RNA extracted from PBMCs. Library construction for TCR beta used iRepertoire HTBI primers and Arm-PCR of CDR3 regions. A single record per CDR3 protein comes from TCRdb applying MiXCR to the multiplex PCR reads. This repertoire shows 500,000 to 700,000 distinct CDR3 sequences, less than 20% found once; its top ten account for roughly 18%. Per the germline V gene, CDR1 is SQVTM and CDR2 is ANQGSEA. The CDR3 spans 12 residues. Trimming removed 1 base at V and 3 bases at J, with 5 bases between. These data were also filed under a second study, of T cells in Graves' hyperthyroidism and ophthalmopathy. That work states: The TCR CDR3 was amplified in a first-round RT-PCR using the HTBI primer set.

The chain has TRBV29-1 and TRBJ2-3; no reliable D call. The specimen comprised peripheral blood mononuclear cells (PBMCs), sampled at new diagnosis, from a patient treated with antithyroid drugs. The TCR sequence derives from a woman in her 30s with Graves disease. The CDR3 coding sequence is TGCAGCGTTGAAGGTCGGACAGATACGCAGTATTTT. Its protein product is CSVEGRTDTQYF.